One sample yielded the 26 T cell receptor beta chains listed below, sequenced in a study of cytomegalovirus exposure and HLA in healthy donors. Primers for the PCR totalled 60 Vbeta and 13 Jbeta. Produced via immunoSEQ multiplex PCR; TCRdb's table is partial and in-frame only. The data hold around 160,000 clones, with 70% observed a single time. Sequencing was done on a sample of PBMCs. The receptors were sampled from a man between 18 and 29 years old in good health and CMV-seropositive.

This clone was observed once. This chain joins TRBV7-9 and TRBJ2-3; TRBD2 matches at 11 bases. Germline V CDR1 and CDR2: SEHNR, FQNEAQ (reference sequence). The CDR3 has 17 amino acids. The trim removed 6 bases at V and 4 bases at J, leaving 12 bases unmatched. CDR3 sequence (DNA): TGTGCCAGCAGAGATGAAAGACTAGCGGGGTCTGCAGATACGCAGTATTTT. Translated: CASRDERLAGSADTQYF.

As for this clone: Other DNA sequences in this specimen translate into the identical CDR3. The V call is TRBV15, the J call TRBJ1-2, with no clear D. The CDR3 is 13 amino acids. The germline V and J ends were trimmed by 3 bases and 6 bases, with 11 bases remaining between them. Germline values: CDR1 LNHNV, CDR2 YYDKDF (reference sequence). The CDR3 DNA follows: TGTGCCACCAGCAGGGAGGAAGGAGATGGCTACACCTTC. Encoded protein: CATSREEGDGYTF.

The table lists this clone with a count of one. This chain connects TRBV5-6 to TRBJ2-1, with TRBD2 as a possible D gene (5 bases). Germline assignment: CDR1 SGHDT and CDR2 YYEEEE. This CDR3 comprises 15 residues. V shed 1 base and J shed 3 bases, with 11 bases lying between them. CDR3 sequence: CASSLFQEGYNEQFF. The CDR3 region has the DNA TGTGCCAGCAGCTTGTTCCAAGAGGGCTACAATGAGCAGTTCTTC.

The chain links TRBV19 to TRBJ2-7, with D tentatively TRBD1 (6 bases). V lost 6 bases, J lost 7 bases, and 13 bases lay in between. From germline, CDR1 is LNHDA and CDR2 SQIVND (reference sequence). The CDR3 extends over 12 amino acids. CDR3 bases: TGTGCCAGTAGAGCGGACAGAAAAGAGCAGTACGTC. It codes for CASRADRKEQYV.

On this clone: Other DNA sequences in the sample encode the same CDR3. The chain combines TRBV29-1 with TRBJ1-5; 8 positions agree with TRBD1. CDR1 is SQVTM, CDR2 ANQGSEA, per germline. Trimming at V came to 7 bases and at J to 2 bases, leaving 1 base not matched to a gene. The CDR3 consists of 12 residues. The CDR3 protein is CSAGGGNQPQHF. The CDR3 bases are TGCAGCGCAGGGGGCGGCAATCAGCCCCAGCATTTT.

J is TRBJ1-1 and V is TRBV6-5; weak D call: TRBD1 (5 bases). V lost 0 bases to trimming and J lost 1 base, with 12 bases between them. Germline V gene data show CDR1 as MNHEY and CDR2 as SVGAGI. CDR3 length: 16 amino acids. The CDR3 nucleotides are TGTGCCAGCAGTTACTCCTACAGGCGAAGGAACACTGAAGCTTTCTTT. Translation gives CASSYSYRRRNTEAFF.

This chain links TRBV19 with TRBJ1-5; TRBD1 matches 8 bases. V gave up 5 bases and J gave up 5 bases; unmatched junction bases: 11. Germline loops: CDR1 LNHDA, CDR2 SQIVND (reference sequence). This CDR3 is built from 16 residues. The DNA of the CDR3 is TGTGCCAGTAGTCCGCGACGAGGACAGGGAGATCAGCCCCAGCATTTT. Translation gives CASSPRRGQGDQPQHF.

The chain recombines TRBV19 with TRBJ2-3; D ambiguous. V lost 3 bases to trimming and J lost 3 bases, with 7 bases between them. The CDR3 totals 13 residues. In germline, CDR1 is LNHDA, CDR2 SQIVND (reference sequence). The CDR3 region has the DNA TGTGCCAGTAGTATGGGCATAACAGATACGCAGTATTTT. As protein: CASSMGITDTQYF.

The genes are TRBV27 and TRBJ1-1, with TRBD1 matching over 9 bases. This CDR3 comprises 16 residues. In germline, CDR1 is MNHEY, CDR2 SMNVEV (reference sequence). V shed 0 bases and J 6 bases; nucleotides not matched to a gene: 8. The DNA of the CDR3 is TGTGCCAGCAGTTTATCGGGGACAGGGTCGAGGGCTGAAGCTTTCTTT. Its translation is CASSLSGTGSRAEAFF.

This chain joins TRBV19 and TRBJ1-1; D possibly corresponds to TRBD1 (6 bases). CDR3 length equals 14 residues. Trimming stripped 7 bases from V and 0 bases from J, with 12 bases between. Germline CDR1 and CDR2: LNHDA and SQIVND (reference sequence). CDR3 DNA sequence: TGTGCCAGTATGGGGGGGGCGATGAACACTGAAGCTTTCTTT. Protein product: CASMGGAMNTEAFF.

The chain links TRBV19 to TRBJ1-1; D might be TRBD1 (5 bases). The CDR3 runs to 15 residues. The V and J ends lost 5 bases and 5 bases respectively, with 18 bases between them. Germline values: CDR1 LNHDA, CDR2 SQIVND (reference sequence). CDR3 protein: CASSGTSLARTEAFF. The CDR3 DNA sequence: TGTGCCAGTAGTGGGACTTCCTTGGCGAGGACTGAAGCTTTCTTT.

The chain carries TRBV7-9 and TRBJ2-1; D perhaps matches TRBD2 (5 bases). V shed 0 bases and J shed 4 bases, with 7 bases lying between them. From germline, CDR1 is SEHNR and CDR2 FQNEAQ (reference sequence). The CDR3 totals 14 residues. CDR3 loop: CASSLAGSYNEQFF. Here the CDR3 DNA reads TGTGCCAGCAGCTTAGCGGGGAGTTACAATGAGCAGTTCTTC.

The chain employs TRBV7-9 and TRBJ1-2, with a weak D call TRBD1 (5 bases). Germline CDR1 and CDR2: SEHNR and FQNEAQ (reference sequence). CDR3 length: 16 residues. V lost 2 bases to trimming and J lost 3 bases, with 16 bases between them. The CDR3 coding sequence is TGTGCCAGCAGCTTAAGTGGTGGGGCATCCCACTATGGCTACACCTTC. Amino acid sequence: CASSLSGGASHYGYTF.

This clone was seen a handful of times. J is TRBJ1-3 and V is TRBV7-2; 7 bases align to TRBD1. After removal of 5 bases from V and 4 bases from J, the junction contained 8 bases not matched to a gene. In germline, CDR1 is SGHTA, CDR2 FQGNSA. The CDR3 is 15 residues long. The CDR3 DNA reads as TGTGCCAGCAGCGAAACCGGGACAGTCGGAAACACCATATATTTT. Protein sequence: CASSETGTVGNTIYF.

This clone is a singleton in its sample. DNA of the CDR3: TGTGCCAGCAGCTTAGGGGGGGGTGTTAACTATGGCTACACCTTC. Translation: CASSLGGGVNYGYTF. The V and J genes are TRBV11-2 and TRBJ1-2; maybe TRBD1 (5 bases). The CDR3 consists of 15 residues. Germline assignment: CDR1 SGHAT and CDR2 FQNNGV. The V gene lost 1 base and the J gene lost 1 base, with 10 bases spanning the gap.

The chain has TRBV7-9 and TRBJ2-5, with D tentatively TRBD2 (6 bases). Per the germline V gene, CDR1 is SEHNR and CDR2 is FQNEAQ (reference sequence). CDR3 size: 14 residues. The V and J ends lost 1 base and 4 bases respectively, with 10 bases between them. CDR3 bases: TGTGCCAGCAGCTTAGTCGGCGGGGCAGAGACCCAGTACTTC. Protein sequence: CASSLVGGAETQYF.

This sequence joins TRBV4-1 and TRBJ1-6; D perhaps matches TRBD1 (5 bases). The CDR3 runs 15 residues. The V end lost 3 bases, the J end lost 9 bases, and 15 bases lay between the germline ends. Germline CDR1 reads MGHRA; CDR2 reads YSYEKL. CDR3 sequence (DNA): TGCGCCAGCAGCCACCCCGGGCAGGGCGGTTCACCCCTCCACTTT. The encoded protein is CASSHPGQGGSPLHF.

The chain has TRBV2 and TRBJ2-7; 10 nucleotides line up with TRBD1. V lost 7 bases and J lost 0; bases outside the gene matches: 3. There are 14 residues in the CDR3. Germline CDR1 and CDR2: SNHLY and FYNNEI. CDR3 region: CASIRDRGSYEQYV. In DNA, the CDR3 is TGTGCCAGCATCAGGGACAGGGGCTCCTACGAGCAGTACGTC.

The chain has TRBV4-1 and TRBJ1-4; 8 nucleotides match TRBD1. V was pared by 1 base and J by 6 bases, with 4 bases of the junction left unmatched. This CDR3 has 15 amino acids. Looked up from germline, CDR1 is MGHRA and CDR2 is YSYEKL. Here the CDR3 reads CASSQAGGMYEKLFF. The CDR3, as DNA: TGCGCCAGCAGCCAAGCAGGGGGCATGTATGAAAAACTGTTTTTT.

The gene calls are TRBV6-1 and TRBJ1-1, with TRBD1 as a possible D gene (6 bases). Trimming stripped 8 bases from V and 4 bases from J, with 14 bases between. The CDR3 is 13 amino acids. From germline, CDR1 is MNHNS and CDR2 SASEGT. The CDR3 region has the DNA TGTGCCAGCCATGCAGGGGACGGCACTGAAGCTTTCTTT. It encodes CASHAGDGTEAFF.

J is TRBJ1-1 and V is TRBV19; 7 nucleotides align to TRBD1. V trimming: 7 bases; J trimming: 0 bases; junction bases outside the gene matches: 8. CDR1 LNHDA and CDR2 SQIVND come from the germline V gene (reference sequence). This CDR3 contains 15 residues. CDR3 sequence reads: CASTKQGRMNTEAFF. Written as DNA, the CDR3 is TGTGCCAGTACTAAACAGGGGCGGATGAACACTGAAGCTTTCTTT.

The rearrangement uses TRBV27 and TRBJ1-1, with 7 bases fitting TRBD1. The CDR3 runs 14 residues. V lost 2 bases and J lost 4; bases outside the gene matches: 4. CDR1 and CDR2 from the germline V gene are MNHEY and SMNVEV (reference sequence). CDR3: CASSLNHRGTEAFF. CDR3 nucleotide sequence: TGTGCCAGCAGTTTAAATCACAGGGGCACTGAAGCTTTCTTT.

The V gene is TRBV6-1, the J gene TRBJ1-2; unclear D gene. CDR3 length: 13 amino acids. V was cut by 2 bases and J by 2 bases, with 6 bases left in between. CDR1 is MNHNS, CDR2 SASEGT, per germline. CDR3 region: CASSEYVNYGYTF. DNA of the CDR3: TGTGCCAGCAGTGAATATGTGAACTATGGCTACACCTTC.

The V and J genes are TRBV5-4 and TRBJ2-2; TRBD2 matches at 8 bases. V was clipped by 0 bases and J by 0 bases; unmatched bases: 10. The CDR3 contains 19 residues. Germline loops: CDR1 SGHNT, CDR2 YYREEE (reference sequence). CDR3 DNA sequence: TGTGCCAGCAGCTTGGCTAGTCTTAGCGGGAAAACGAACACCGGGGAGCTGTTTTTT. Translating it yields CASSLASLSGKTNTGELFF.

The chain joins TRBV2 to TRBJ1-2; no reliable D call. The CDR3 covers 15 residues. Germline CDR1 reads SNHLY; CDR2 reads FYNNEI. Trimming left V 5 bases short and J 3 bases short, with 16 bases between. CDR3 sequence (DNA): TGTGCCAGCAGTTCTCTTGCACCCGGGGACTATGGCTACACCTTC. Translation gives CASSSLAPGDYGYTF.

The chain couples TRBV30 to TRBJ1-2; the match to TRBD1 covers 7 bases. Germline CDR1 reads GTSNPN; CDR2 reads SVGIG (reference sequence). V gave up 3 bases and J gave up 7 bases; unmatched junction bases: 5. The CDR3 has 12 residues. CDR3 loop: CAWSRQGPGYTF. CDR3 in DNA: TGTGCCTGGAGCCGACAGGGACCTGGCTACACCTTC. The complete variable domain, with remaining parts taken from reference TRBV30 and TRBJ1-2, reads SQTIHQWPATLVQPVGSPLSLECTVEGTSNPNLYWYRQAAGRGLQLLFYSVGIGQISSEVPQNLSASRPQDRQFILSSKKLLLSDSGFYLCAWSRQGPGYTFGSGTRLTVV.